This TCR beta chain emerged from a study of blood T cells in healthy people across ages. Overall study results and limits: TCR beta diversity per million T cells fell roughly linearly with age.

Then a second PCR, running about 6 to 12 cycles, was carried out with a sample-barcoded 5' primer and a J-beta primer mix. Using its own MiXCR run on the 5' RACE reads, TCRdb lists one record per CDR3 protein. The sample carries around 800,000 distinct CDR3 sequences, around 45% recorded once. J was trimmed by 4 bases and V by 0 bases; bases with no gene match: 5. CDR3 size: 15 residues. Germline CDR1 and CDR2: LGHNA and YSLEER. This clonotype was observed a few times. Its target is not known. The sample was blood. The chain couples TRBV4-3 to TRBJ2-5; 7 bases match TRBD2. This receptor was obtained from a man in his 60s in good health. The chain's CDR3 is CASSQEIQRGETQYF. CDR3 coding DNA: TGCGCCAGCAGCCAAGAGATACAGCGGGGAGAGACCCAGTACTTC.